Presented here are 16 T cell receptor beta chains from one specimen sequenced in a study of blood T cells in healthy people across ages. A J-beta primer mix and a sample-barcoded 5' primer were used in a second PCR of about 7 to 12 cycles. One entry per CDR3 protein results from TCRdb running MiXCR on the 5' RACE reads. The table shows about 1.5 million distinct CDR3 sequences, with around 39% occurring only once. The sample comprised blood. The receptors were gathered from a young woman in good health.

The chain links TRBV29-1 to TRBJ2-5, with a tentative D call TRBD1 (5 bases). V lost 6 bases to trimming and J lost 5 bases, with 13 bases between them. From germline, CDR1 is SQVTM and CDR2 ANQGSEA. CDR3 size: 12 residues. This chain's CDR3 is CSVHTGLETQYF. CDR3 bases: TGCAGCGTACATACAGGCCTGGAGACCCAGTACTTC. Drawing the rest from reference TRBV29-1 and TRBJ2-5, the complete variable domain is SAVISQKPSRDICQRGTSLTIQCQVDSQVTMMFWYRQQPGQSLTLIATANQGSEATYESGFVIDKFPISRPNLTFSTLTVSNMSPEDSSIYLCSVHTGLETQYFGPGTRLLVL.

This clonotype turned up a few times. The CDR3 bases are TGTGCCAGCAAAGGGACGGTCGCTGAAGCTTTCTTT. This sequence encodes CASKGTVAEAFF. The chain has TRBV6-1 and TRBJ1-1; possible D gene TRBD1, 5 bases. The CDR3 has 12 amino acids. Germline V gives CDR1 MNHNS, CDR2 SASEGT. The V and J ends lost 7 bases and 6 bases respectively, with 12 bases between them.

This chain joins TRBV7-2 and TRBJ2-7, with D tentatively TRBD2 (6 bases). The CDR3 contains 15 residues. CDR1 and CDR2 from the germline V gene are SGHTA and FQGNSA. V shed 6 bases and J shed 2 bases, with 17 bases lying between them. Here the CDR3 reads CASSRDGTRPYEQYF. CDR3 DNA: TGTGCCAGCAGTCGTGACGGGACTCGGCCCTACGAGCAGTACTTC.

The chain uses TRBV7-9 and TRBJ1-2, with D possibly being TRBD1 (5 bases). V lost 1 base to trimming and J lost 7 bases, with 16 bases between them. The germline V gene encodes CDR1 SEHNR and CDR2 FQNEAQ (reference sequence). CDR3 length: 15 residues. CDR3 nucleotide sequence: TGTGCCAGCAGCTTAGATACAGGAGGTAGCGCTGGCTACACCTTC. Translated: CASSLDTGGSAGYTF. Full variable domain (remainder filled in from reference TRBV7-9 and TRBJ1-2): DTGVSQNPRHKITKRGQNVTFRCDPISEHNRLYWYRQTLGQGPEFLTYFQNEAQLEKSRLLSDRFSAERPKGSFSTLEIQRTEQGDSAMYLCASSLDTGGSAGYTFGSGTRLTVV.

The J gene is TRBJ1-4, the V gene TRBV4-2; 7 positions match TRBD1. This CDR3 has 16 amino acids. Trimming removed 0 bases from V and 7 bases from J; junction bases left unmatched: 8. From germline, CDR1 is LGHNA and CDR2 YNFKEQ. This chain's CDR3 is CASSQDKIGGTEKLFF. CDR3 bases: TGTGCCAGCAGCCAAGATAAGATAGGGGGCACTGAAAAACTGTTTTTT.

J is TRBJ2-1 and V is TRBV20-1; weak D call: TRBD1 (6 bases). The V gene's germline CDR1 is DFQATT and CDR2 SNEGSKA (reference sequence). There are 15 residues in the CDR3. The V end lost 3 bases, the J end lost 5 bases, and 17 bases lay between the germline ends. This CDR3 is CSASGFGTWDNEQFF. CDR3 nucleotide sequence: TGCAGTGCTAGCGGGTTCGGGACATGGGACAATGAGCAGTTCTTC.

The chain has TRBV3-1 and TRBJ1-1; D not certain. Per the germline V gene, CDR1 is LGHDT and CDR2 is YNNKEL (reference sequence). The V and J ends lost 1 base and 4 bases respectively, with 16 bases between them. The CDR3 totals 16 residues. In nucleotides, the CDR3 is TGTGCCAGCAGCCAAGGGGGTGCTAAAGTTTTCACTGAAGCTTTCTTT. Encoded protein: CASSQGGAKVFTEAFF.

The rearrangement uses TRBV7-2 and TRBJ2-3; the match to TRBD2 covers 11 bases. V lost 6 bases to trimming and J lost 7 bases; unmatched junction nucleotides: 6. Germline loops: CDR1 SGHTA, CDR2 FQGNSA. CDR3 length equals 14 residues. The CDR3 DNA follows: TGTGCCAGCAGATTTCTAGCGGGAGGCCATACGCAGTATTTT. Its protein product is CASRFLAGGHTQYF.

The count of this clonotype is one. The CDR3 nucleotides read TGTGCCAGCAGTTCGAAACTCCGACCCTACGAGCAGTACTTC. As protein: CASSSKLRPYEQYF. The rearrangement joins TRBV28 to TRBJ2-5, with unresolved D. The J call may be incorrect, as the DNA end agrees better with TRBJ2-7. Germline V CDR1 and CDR2: MDHEN, SYDVKM. There are 14 residues in the CDR3.

The chain links TRBV7-6 to TRBJ2-7; the match to TRBD2 covers 8 bases. CDR3 length: 17 amino acids. Trimming took 3 bases from V and 3 from J; bases not matched to a gene: 13. The germline V gene has CDR1 SGHVS and CDR2 FNYEAQ. For the CDR3, the DNA is TGTGCCAGCAGCTTTCAACGGGAGGGGACTAGAAACTACGAGCAGTACTTC. It encodes CASSFQREGTRNYEQYF.

This sequence joins TRBV20-1 and TRBJ2-3; D might be TRBD2 (5 bases). This CDR3 is built from 14 residues. Trimming took 5 bases from V and 6 from J, leaving 18 bases between them. Germline lookup yields CDR1 DFQATT and CDR2 SNEGSKA (reference sequence). The CDR3 here is CSAARTPHGDTQYF. In DNA form, the CDR3 reads TGCAGTGCTGCTCGGACTCCGCATGGGGATACGCAGTATTTT.

This chain joins TRBV18 and TRBJ1-2; D is undetermined. V lost 2 bases and J 0 bases, leaving 7 bases between the germline ends. Germline V gene sequence: CDR1 KGHSH, CDR2 LQKENI. There are 14 residues in the CDR3. The CDR3 loop is CASSPFTANYGYTF. In DNA, the CDR3 is TGTGCCAGCTCACCATTTACTGCTAACTATGGCTACACCTTC.

The CDR3 loop reads CASSPPFSSGSTYTQYF. DNA for the CDR3: TGTGCCAGCAGCCCCCCCTTTTCTAGCGGGAGTACTTATACGCAGTATTTT. The rearrangement joins TRBV7-2 to TRBJ2-3; TRBD2 agrees at 10 bases. CDR1 and CDR2 from the germline V gene are SGHTA and FQGNSA. V shed 5 bases and J 7 bases; nucleotides not matched to a gene: 15. The CDR3 is made up of 17 amino acids.

A remark on this clonotype: The junction does not match germline at one end; this may be a read error. V is TRBV29-1 and J is TRBJ2-3; D gene uncertain. The CDR3 has 17 residues. Germline loops: CDR1 SQVTM, CDR2 ANQGSEA. This CDR3 is CSVETYQDAFSTDSQYF. The CDR3 DNA is TGCAGCGTTGAAACCTATCAGGACGCTTTTAGCACAGATTCGCAGTATTTT.

This clonotype was counted between two and nine times. The gene calls are TRBV6-1 and TRBJ2-7, with D perhaps matching TRBD2 (6 bases). V gave up 3 bases and J gave up 1 base, with 10 bases separating them. The CDR3 runs 14 residues. Germline V gene data show CDR1 as MNHNS and CDR2 as SASEGT. The CDR3 loop reads CASSETRGSYEQYF. The CDR3 nucleotides read TGTGCCAGCAGTGAGACTAGGGGATCCTACGAGCAGTACTTC.

This clonotype came up many times. The J gene is TRBJ2-1, the V gene TRBV5-1; D not certain. The germline V and J ends were trimmed by 0 bases and 6 bases, with 10 bases remaining between them. CDR3 length: 14 amino acids. Germline V lookup: CDR1 SGHRS, CDR2 YFSETQ. The CDR3 region has the DNA TGCGCCAGCAGCTTGGGGGCTCTTCCCAATGAGCAGTTCTTC. This sequence encodes CASSLGALPNEQFF.